The 13 T cell receptor beta chains presented below share a single source sample, sequenced in a study of T cells after yellow fever vaccination. TCRdb re-called the 5' RACE reads through MiXCR, storing one row per CDR3 protein. The data contain a few hundred thousand distinct CDR3 sequences, about 12% of them singletons. This specimen consisted of CD4+ T cells sorted from PBMCs, obtained 15 days after the yellow fever booster vaccination. These receptors all come from a man aged 18 to 29 who received the YFV17D yellow fever vaccine.

At least ten counts were recorded for this clonotype. The chain links TRBV7-8 to TRBJ1-6; weak D call: TRBD1 (5 bases). This CDR3 is built from 16 residues. The V and J ends lost 4 bases and 10 bases respectively, with 20 bases between them. Germline V gene data show CDR1 as SGHVS and CDR2 as FQNEAQ. As DNA, the CDR3 is TGTGCCAGCAGCTCCCCCAGGAGAGGGGACGGATCACCCCTCCACTTT. Its translation is CASSSPRRGDGSPLHF.

Ten or more counts support this clonotype. This rearrangement joins TRBV28 to TRBJ2-5, with D possibly TRBD2 on 5 matching bases. This CDR3 has 13 amino acids. In germline, CDR1 is MDHEN, CDR2 SYDVKM. V shed 6 bases and J shed 5 bases, with 13 bases lying between them. DNA for the CDR3: TGTGCCAGCAGCCTCGGACTGGGGGAGACCCAGTACTTC. This sequence encodes CASSLGLGETQYF.

The chain carries TRBV7-3 and TRBJ1-1, with D perhaps TRBD1 (5 bases). The length of the CDR3 is 13 residues. CDR1 and CDR2 from the germline V gene are SGHTA and FQGTGA. V shed 4 bases and J shed 5 bases, with 11 bases lying between them. CDR3 sequence (DNA): TGTGCCAGCAGCTCCTATCAGGGAACTGAAGCTTTCTTT. Translating it yields CASSSYQGTEAFF.

J is TRBJ2-5 and V is TRBV7-2; D gene ambiguous. This CDR3 has 14 amino acids. V was pared by 1 base and J by 5 bases, with 11 bases between. Germline CDR1 is SGHTA and CDR2 is FQGNSA. The chain's CDR3 is CASSLEVATETQYF. In DNA form, the CDR3 reads TGTGCCAGCAGCTTAGAAGTTGCGACGGAGACCCAGTACTTC.

This clonotype appeared a few times. The chain couples TRBV5-8 to TRBJ2-1, with 7 bases that match TRBD1. This CDR3 is built from 19 residues. Trimming took 5 bases from V and 4 from J; bases not matched to a gene: 21. The germline V gene has CDR1 SGHTS and CDR2 YDEGEE. The CDR3 protein is CASSKLRDSRKINYNEQFF. CDR3 DNA sequence: TGTGCCAGCAGTAAACTCCGGGACAGCCGGAAAATCAATTACAATGAGCAGTTCTTC.

This sequence joins TRBV29-1 and TRBJ2-6, with 8 bases fitting TRBD1. This CDR3 comprises 15 residues. The V gene end was trimmed by 5 bases and the J gene end by 0 bases; junction bases not matched to a gene: 3. Germline-derived CDR1 and CDR2 are SQVTM and ANQGSEA. CDR3 coding DNA: TGCAGCGTTAAACAGGGGGGCTCTGGGGCCAACGTCCTGACTTTC. It translates to CSVKQGGSGANVLTF.

Only a few counts were recorded for this clonotype. The chain has TRBV10-3 and TRBJ2-5; D unclear. V lost 6 bases and J lost 1, with 15 bases in between. The CDR3 runs to 15 residues. Germline V CDR1 and CDR2: ENHRY, SYGVKD. CDR3 coding DNA: TGTGCCATCAGAGACCCAGGCAGCACCCAAGAGACCCAGTACTTC. This sequence encodes CAIRDPGSTQETQYF.

J is TRBJ1-5 and V is TRBV27; TRBD1 agrees at 7 bases. Trimming took 7 bases from V and 8 from J; bases not matched to a gene: 14. Germline V CDR1 and CDR2: MNHEY, SMNVEV (reference sequence). There are 15 residues in the CDR3. The CDR3 region has the DNA TGTGCCAGCATCCGTGACAGGGTCTCGGATAAGCCCCAGCATTTT. Protein product: CASIRDRVSDKPQHF.

This sequence joins TRBV6-1 and TRBJ2-2; D might be TRBD1 (5 bases). CDR3 size: 15 residues. The germline V gene has CDR1 MNHNS and CDR2 SASEGT. DNA for the CDR3: TGTGTCCCTTTGGGGCTTGTGTCTACAACCGGGGAGCTGTTTTTT. Its protein product is CVPLGLVSTTGELFF.

This clonotype was seen only a few times. The chain recombines TRBV7-8 with TRBJ1-5; no clear D gene. Germline values: CDR1 SGHVS, CDR2 FQNEAQ. The V end was cut by 2 bases, the J end by 5 bases, with 7 bases between. CDR3 length: 13 amino acids. The CDR3 nucleotides are TGTGCCAGCAGCTTAAGGAATTATCAGCCCCAGCATTTT. Translation: CASSLRNYQPQHF.

The chain combines TRBV6-6 with TRBJ1-5, with TRBD1 matching 9 bases. The ends lost 2 bases at V and 7 bases at J; junction bases unmatched: 6. Germline CDR1 reads MNHNY; CDR2 reads SVGAGI (reference sequence). The CDR3 has 15 amino acids. In DNA form, the CDR3 reads TGTGCCAGCAGTTACCGGGGACAGGGTGGCCAGCCCCAGCATTTT. This codes for CASSYRGQGGQPQHF.

This clonotype appeared a few times. The chain couples TRBV12-3 or TRBV12-4 to TRBJ2-3; 11 bases map to TRBD2. The CDR3 is 15 amino acids. With 6 bases clipped from V and 4 bases from J, the junction kept 6 bases outside the gene matches. The CDR3 DNA sequence: TGTGCCAGCAGACTAGCGGGGGCCGAGGCAGATACGCAGTATTTT. It codes for CASRLAGAEADTQYF.

This clonotype was seen many times. The chain is built from TRBV29-1 and TRBJ1-1; D gene uncertain. The CDR3 has 15 amino acids. Germline V gene data show CDR1 as SQVTM and CDR2 as ANQGSEA. Trimming removed 5 bases from V and 0 bases from J, with 16 bases in between. CDR3 DNA sequence: TGCAGCGTTAGTCCGGGATGGGGTATGAACACTGAAGCTTTCTTT. Translated, it gives CSVSPGWGMNTEAFF.